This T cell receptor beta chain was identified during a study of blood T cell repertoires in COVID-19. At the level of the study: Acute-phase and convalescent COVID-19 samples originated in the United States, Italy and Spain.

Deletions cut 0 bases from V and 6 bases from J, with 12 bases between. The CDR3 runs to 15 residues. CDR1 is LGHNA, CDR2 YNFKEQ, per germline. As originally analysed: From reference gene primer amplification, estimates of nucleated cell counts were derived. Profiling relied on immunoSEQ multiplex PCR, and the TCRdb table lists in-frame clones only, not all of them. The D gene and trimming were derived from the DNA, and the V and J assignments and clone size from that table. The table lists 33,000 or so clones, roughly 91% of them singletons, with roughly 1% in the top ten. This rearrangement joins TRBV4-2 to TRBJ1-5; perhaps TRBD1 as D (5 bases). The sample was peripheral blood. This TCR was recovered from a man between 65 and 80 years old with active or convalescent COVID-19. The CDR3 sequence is CASSQDGQGTQPQHF. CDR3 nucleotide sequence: TGTGCCAGCAGCCAAGATGGGCAGGGTACTCAGCCCCAGCATTTT.